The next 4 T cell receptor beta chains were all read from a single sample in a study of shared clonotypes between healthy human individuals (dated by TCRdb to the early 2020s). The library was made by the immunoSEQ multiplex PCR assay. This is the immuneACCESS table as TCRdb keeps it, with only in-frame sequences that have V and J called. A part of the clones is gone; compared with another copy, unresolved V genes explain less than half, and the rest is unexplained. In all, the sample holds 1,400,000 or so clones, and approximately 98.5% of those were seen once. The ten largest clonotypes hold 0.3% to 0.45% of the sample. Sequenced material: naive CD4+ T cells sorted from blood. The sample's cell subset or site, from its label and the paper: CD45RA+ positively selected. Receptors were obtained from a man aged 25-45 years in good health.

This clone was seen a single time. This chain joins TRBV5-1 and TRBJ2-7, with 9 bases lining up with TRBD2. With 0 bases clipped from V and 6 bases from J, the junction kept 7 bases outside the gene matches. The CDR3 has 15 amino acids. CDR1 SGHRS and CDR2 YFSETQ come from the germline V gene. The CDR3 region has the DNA TGCGCCAGCAGCTTGGGAGCCGGGACTAGCAGCGAGCAGTACTTC. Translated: CASSLGAGTSSEQYF. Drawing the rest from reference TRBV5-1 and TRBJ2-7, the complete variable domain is KAGVTQTPRYLIKTRGQQVTLSCSPISGHRSVSWYQQTPGQGLQFLFEYFSETQRNKGNFPGRFSGRQFSNSRSEMNVSTLELGDSALYLCASSLGAGTSSEQYFGPGTRLTVT.

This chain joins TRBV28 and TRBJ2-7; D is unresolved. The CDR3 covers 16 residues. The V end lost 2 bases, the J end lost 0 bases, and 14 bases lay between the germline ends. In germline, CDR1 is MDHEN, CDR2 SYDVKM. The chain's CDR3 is CASSLPLGASSYEQYF. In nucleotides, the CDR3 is TGTGCCAGCAGTTTACCCCTCGGAGCGAGCTCCTACGAGCAGTACTTC.

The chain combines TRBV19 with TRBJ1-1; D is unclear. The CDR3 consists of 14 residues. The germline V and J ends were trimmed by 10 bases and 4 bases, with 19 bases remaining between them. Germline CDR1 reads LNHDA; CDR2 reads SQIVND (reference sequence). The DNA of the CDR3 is TGTGCCACTAAGGATGGCCCTGTGGTCACTGAAGCTTTCTTT. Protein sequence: CATKDGPVVTEAFF.

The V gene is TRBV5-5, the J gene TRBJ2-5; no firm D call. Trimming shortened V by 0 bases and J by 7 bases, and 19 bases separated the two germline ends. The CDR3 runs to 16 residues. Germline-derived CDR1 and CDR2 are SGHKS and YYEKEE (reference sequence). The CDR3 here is CASSLDRVGSARTQYF. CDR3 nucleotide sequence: TGTGCCAGCAGCTTGGATAGGGTTGGGTCAGCAAGGACCCAGTACTTC.